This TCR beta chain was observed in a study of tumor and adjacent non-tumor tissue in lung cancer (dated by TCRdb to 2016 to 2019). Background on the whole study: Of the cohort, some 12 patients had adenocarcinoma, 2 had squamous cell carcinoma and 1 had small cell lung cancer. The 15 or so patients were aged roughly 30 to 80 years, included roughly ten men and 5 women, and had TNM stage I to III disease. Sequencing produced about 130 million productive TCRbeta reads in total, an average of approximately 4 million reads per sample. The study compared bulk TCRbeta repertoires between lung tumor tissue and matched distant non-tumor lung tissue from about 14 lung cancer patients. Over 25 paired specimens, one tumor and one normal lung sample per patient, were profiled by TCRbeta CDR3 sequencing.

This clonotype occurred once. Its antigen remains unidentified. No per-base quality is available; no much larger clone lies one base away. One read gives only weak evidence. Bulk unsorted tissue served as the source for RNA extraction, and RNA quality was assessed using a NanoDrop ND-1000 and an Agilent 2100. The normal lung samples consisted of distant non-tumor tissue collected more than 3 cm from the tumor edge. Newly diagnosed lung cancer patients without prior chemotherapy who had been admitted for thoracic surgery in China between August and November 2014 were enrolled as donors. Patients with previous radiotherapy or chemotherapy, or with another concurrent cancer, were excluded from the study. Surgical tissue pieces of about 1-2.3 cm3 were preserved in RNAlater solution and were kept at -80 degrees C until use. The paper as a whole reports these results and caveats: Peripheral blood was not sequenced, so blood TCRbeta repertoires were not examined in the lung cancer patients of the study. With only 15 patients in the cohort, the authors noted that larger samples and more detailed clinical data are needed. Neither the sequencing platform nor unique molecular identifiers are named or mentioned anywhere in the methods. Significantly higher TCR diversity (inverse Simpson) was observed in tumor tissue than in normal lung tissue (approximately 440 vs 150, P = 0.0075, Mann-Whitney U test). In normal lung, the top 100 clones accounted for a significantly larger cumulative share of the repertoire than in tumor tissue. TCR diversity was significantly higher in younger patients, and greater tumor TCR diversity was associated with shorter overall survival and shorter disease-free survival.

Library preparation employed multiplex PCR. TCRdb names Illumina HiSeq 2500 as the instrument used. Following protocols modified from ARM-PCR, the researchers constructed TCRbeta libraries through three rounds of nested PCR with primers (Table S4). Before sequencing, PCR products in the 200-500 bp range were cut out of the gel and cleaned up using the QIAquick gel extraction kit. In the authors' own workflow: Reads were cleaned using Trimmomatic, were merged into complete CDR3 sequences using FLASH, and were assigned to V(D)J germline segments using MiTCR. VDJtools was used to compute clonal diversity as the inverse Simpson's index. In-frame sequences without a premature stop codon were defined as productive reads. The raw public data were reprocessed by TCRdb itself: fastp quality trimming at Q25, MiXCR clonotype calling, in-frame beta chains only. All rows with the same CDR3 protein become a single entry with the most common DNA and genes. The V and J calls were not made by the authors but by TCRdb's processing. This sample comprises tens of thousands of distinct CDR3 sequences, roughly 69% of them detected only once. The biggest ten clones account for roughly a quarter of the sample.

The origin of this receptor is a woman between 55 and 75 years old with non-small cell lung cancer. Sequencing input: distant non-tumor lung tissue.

CDR3 sequence: CATMTLSGVEDQPQHF. The sequenced DNA: TGTGCGACCATGACCCTGAGCGGGGTGGAAGATCAGCCCCAGCATTTT. Recombination linked TRBV10-3 to TRBJ1-5, with the D gene not clear enough to name. Taken from cysteine to phenylalanine, the CDR3 has 16 residues. Only the CDR3 part of the read is kept: 48 bases, read in frame from the first base. Per the germline V gene, ENHRY is the CDR1 and SYGVKD is the CDR2.